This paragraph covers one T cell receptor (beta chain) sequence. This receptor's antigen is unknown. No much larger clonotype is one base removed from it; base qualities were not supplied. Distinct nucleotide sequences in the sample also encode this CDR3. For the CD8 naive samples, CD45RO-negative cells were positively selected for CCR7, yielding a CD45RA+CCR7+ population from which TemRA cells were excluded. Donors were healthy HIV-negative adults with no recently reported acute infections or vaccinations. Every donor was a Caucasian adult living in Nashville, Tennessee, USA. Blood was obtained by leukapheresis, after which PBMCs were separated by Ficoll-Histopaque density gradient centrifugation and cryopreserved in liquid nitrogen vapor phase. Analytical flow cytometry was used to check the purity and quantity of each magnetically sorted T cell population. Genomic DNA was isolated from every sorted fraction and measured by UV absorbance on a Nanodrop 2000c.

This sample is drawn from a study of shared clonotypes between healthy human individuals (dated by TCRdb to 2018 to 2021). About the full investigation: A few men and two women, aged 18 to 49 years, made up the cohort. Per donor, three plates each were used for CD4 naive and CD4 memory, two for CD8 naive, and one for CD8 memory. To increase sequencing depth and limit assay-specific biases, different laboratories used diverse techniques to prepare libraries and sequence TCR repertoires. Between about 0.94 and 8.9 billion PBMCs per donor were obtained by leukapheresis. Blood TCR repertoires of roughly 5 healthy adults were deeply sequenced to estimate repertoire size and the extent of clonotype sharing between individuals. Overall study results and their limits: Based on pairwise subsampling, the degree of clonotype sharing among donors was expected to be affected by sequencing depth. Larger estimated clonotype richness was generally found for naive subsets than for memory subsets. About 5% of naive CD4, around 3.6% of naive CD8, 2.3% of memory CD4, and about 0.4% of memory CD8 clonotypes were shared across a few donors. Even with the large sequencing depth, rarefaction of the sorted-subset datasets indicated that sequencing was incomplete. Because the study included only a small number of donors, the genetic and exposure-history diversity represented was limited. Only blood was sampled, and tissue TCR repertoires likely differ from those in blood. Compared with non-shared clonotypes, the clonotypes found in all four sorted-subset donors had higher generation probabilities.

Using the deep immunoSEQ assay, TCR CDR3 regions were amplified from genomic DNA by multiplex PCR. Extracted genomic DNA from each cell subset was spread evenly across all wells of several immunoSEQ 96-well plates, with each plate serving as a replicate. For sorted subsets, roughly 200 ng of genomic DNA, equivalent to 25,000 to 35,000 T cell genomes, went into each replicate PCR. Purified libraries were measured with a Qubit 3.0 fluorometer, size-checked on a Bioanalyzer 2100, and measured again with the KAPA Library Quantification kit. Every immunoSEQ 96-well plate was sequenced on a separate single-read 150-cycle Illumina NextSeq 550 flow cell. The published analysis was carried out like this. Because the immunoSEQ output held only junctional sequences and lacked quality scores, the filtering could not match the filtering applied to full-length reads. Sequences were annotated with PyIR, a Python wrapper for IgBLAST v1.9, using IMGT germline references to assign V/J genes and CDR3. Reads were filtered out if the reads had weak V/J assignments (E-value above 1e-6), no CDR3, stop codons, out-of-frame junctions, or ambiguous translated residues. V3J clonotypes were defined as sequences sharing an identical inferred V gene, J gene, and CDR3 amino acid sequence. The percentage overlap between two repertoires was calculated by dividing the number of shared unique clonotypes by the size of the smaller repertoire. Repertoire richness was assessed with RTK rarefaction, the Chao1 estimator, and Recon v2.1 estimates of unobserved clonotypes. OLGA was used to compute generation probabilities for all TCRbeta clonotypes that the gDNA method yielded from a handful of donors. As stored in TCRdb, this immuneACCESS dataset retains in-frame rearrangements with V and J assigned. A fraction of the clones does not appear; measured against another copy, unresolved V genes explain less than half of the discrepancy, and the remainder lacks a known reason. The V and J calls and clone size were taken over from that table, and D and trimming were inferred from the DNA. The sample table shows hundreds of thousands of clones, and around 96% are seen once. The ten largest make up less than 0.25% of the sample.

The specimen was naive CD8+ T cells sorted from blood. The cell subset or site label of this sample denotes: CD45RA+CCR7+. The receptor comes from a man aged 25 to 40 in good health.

The CDR3 is CASSPGSPEQYF. The sequenced DNA: TGTGCCAGCTCACCTGGGAGTCCCGAGCAGTACTTC. This chain joins TRBV18 to TRBJ2-7, with TRBD2 tentatively as D gene (5 bases match). From the cysteine through the phenylalanine, the CDR3 covers 12 amino acids. Only the CDR3 region is kept as DNA, spanning 36 bases read in frame from base 1. V loses 3 bases, J loses 6 bases, and the germline ends lie 9 bases apart. The germline V gene sets CDR1 to KGHSH and CDR2 to LQKENI.